A single sample is the source of the 15 T cell receptor beta chains below, sequenced in a study of technical replicates of blood from a few donors. Generated by immunoSEQ multiplex PCR, the TCRdb table keeps only in-frame clones and is missing some. This sample carries some 91,000 clones, around 95% of them seen once, and the ten largest clones take around 0.22%. The sequenced sample consisted of T cells isolated from PBMCs. The source of these receptors is a human donor in good health.

The genes are TRBV6-5 and TRBJ2-7, with 9 nucleotides matching TRBD1. Germline CDR1 MNHEY, CDR2 SVGAGI. The CDR3 is 15 residues long. V trimming: 6 bases; J trimming: 9 bases; junction bases outside the gene matches: 15. The CDR3 region is CASRPGTGRGSRQYF. CDR3 in DNA: TGTGCCAGCAGACCAGGGACAGGGCGGGGGTCAAGGCAGTACTTC.

V and J are TRBV29-1 and TRBJ1-2; D unresolved. Looked up from germline, CDR1 is SQVTM and CDR2 is ANQGSEA. This CDR3 has 14 amino acids. CDR3 sequence reads: CRDDTSGDNYGYTF. CDR3 nucleotides: TGCAGGGACGACACCAGCGGCGATAACTATGGCTACACCTTC. Full variable domain (remainder filled in from reference TRBV29-1 and TRBJ1-2): SAVISQKPSRDICQRGTSLTIQCQVDSQVTMMFWYRQQPGQSLTLIATANQGSEATYESGFVIDKFPISRPNLTFSTLTVSNMSPEDSSIYLCRDDTSGDNYGYTFGSGTRLTVV.

The chain links TRBV11-2 to TRBJ2-7; TRBD1 matches at 7 bases. Germline V gene sequence: CDR1 SGHAT, CDR2 FQNNGV. The V and J ends lost 8 bases and 1 base, in that order; junction bases with no gene match: 5. The CDR3 covers 13 residues. The CDR3: CASRQGNSYEQYF. In DNA, the CDR3 is TGTGCCAGCCGACAGGGCAATTCCTACGAGCAGTACTTC.

Concerning this clone: The junction and the germline gene differ at one end; a read error may be behind it. The chain carries TRBV2 and TRBJ2-4, with TRBD1 identical over 10 bases. The CDR3 totals 14 residues. Germline assignment: CDR1 SNHLY and CDR2 FYNNEI. CDR3: CASNEGDRGNIQYF. The CDR3 bases are TGTGCCAGCAATGAAGGGGACAGGGGAAACATTCAGTACTTC.

V is TRBV28 and J is TRBJ1-2, with TRBD1 matching 9 bases. The CDR3 runs 15 residues. Germline lookup yields CDR1 MDHEN and CDR2 SYDVKM. Trimming removed 6 bases from V and 0 bases from J; junction bases left unmatched: 5. The CDR3 reads CASRKNRGPNYGYTF. In DNA form, the CDR3 reads TGTGCCAGCAGGAAGAACAGGGGGCCTAACTATGGCTACACCTTC.

This clone was seen once. J is TRBJ2-7 and V is TRBV27, with D maybe TRBD2 (6 bases). V was shortened by 6 bases and J by 0 bases, with 6 bases between the two germline ends. The CDR3 has 12 amino acids. Germline V gene sequence: CDR1 MNHEY, CDR2 SMNVEV (reference sequence). CDR3 nucleotide sequence: TGTGCCAGCAGCGGGAGCTCCTACGAGCAGTACTTC. Residues: CASSGSSYEQYF.

The chain joins TRBV6-1 to TRBJ1-5; the match to TRBD1 covers 7 bases. After removal of 4 bases from V and 3 bases from J, the junction contained 9 bases not matched to a gene. The CDR3 spans 16 residues. Germline CDR1 reads MNHNS; CDR2 reads SASEGT. The CDR3 DNA follows: TGTGCCAGCAGTGCCAATCCGACAGGGTACAATCAGCCCCAGCATTTT. It is translated as CASSANPTGYNQPQHF.

The rearrangement joins TRBV13 to TRBJ1-2; TRBD1 might be the D (6 bases). Trimming removed 2 bases at V and 6 bases at J, with 10 bases between. The CDR3 covers 13 residues. The germline CDR1 and CDR2 sequences are PRHDT and FYEKMQ (reference sequence). The CDR3 DNA reads as TGTGCCAGCAGCTTACGGGGGGCTCATGGCTACACCTTC. It specifies CASSLRGAHGYTF.

V and J are TRBV29-1 and TRBJ1-1, with D unresolved. Trimming shortened V by 7 bases and J by 2 bases, and 17 bases separated the two germline ends. The CDR3 sequence is 14 residues long. Per the germline V gene, CDR1 is SQVTM and CDR2 is ANQGSEA. The CDR3 DNA is TGCAGCGCTACGGTGGGCAGGTCAAACACTGAAGCTTTCTTT. Encoded protein: CSATVGRSNTEAFF.

The CDR3 loop is CASNLNGGEQFF. CDR3 nucleotides: TGTGCCAGCAACCTCAATGGAGGTGAGCAGTTCTTC. The chain couples TRBV9 to TRBJ2-1, with a tentative D call TRBD2 (5 bases). From germline, CDR1 is SGDLS and CDR2 YYNGEE. Trimming cost V 6 bases and J 9 bases, with 13 bases left between them. The CDR3 spans 12 residues. Combining the CDR3 with reference TRBV9 and TRBJ2-1 gives the whole variable domain DSGVTQTPKHLITATGQRVTLRCSPRSGDLSVYWYQQSLDQGLQFLIQYYNGEERAKGNILERFSAQQFPDLHSELNLSSLELGDSALYFCASNLNGGEQFFGPGTRLTVL.

The rearrangement links TRBV19 to TRBJ2-3; D is perhaps TRBD1 (6 bases). Per the germline V gene, CDR1 is LNHDA and CDR2 is SQIVND (reference sequence). CDR3 length: 16 amino acids. Trimming left V 3 bases short and J 4 bases short, with 17 bases between. CDR3: CASSISRAGESDTQYF. CDR3 nucleotide sequence: TGTGCCAGTAGTATTAGCCGGGCAGGGGAGTCAGATACGCAGTATTTT.

This chain connects TRBV5-8 to TRBJ2-7; D uncertain. This CDR3 spans 12 amino acids. Germline V gene sequence: CDR1 SGHTS, CDR2 YDEGEE. Trimming shortened V by 0 bases and J by 7 bases, and 8 bases separated the two germline ends. DNA for the CDR3: TGTGCCAGCAGCTTGGCCCGGAGAGAGCAGTACTTC. Its protein is CASSLARREQYF.

This chain connects TRBV5-1 to TRBJ2-3; D is possibly TRBD1 (6 bases). The ends were cut back, 3 bases at V and 2 bases at J, with 13 bases in the middle. The length of the CDR3 is 15 residues. Germline V gene sequence: CDR1 SGHRS, CDR2 YFSETQ. The CDR3 protein is CASSWTEVPTDTQYF. CDR3 bases: TGCGCCAGCAGCTGGACAGAGGTACCCACAGATACGCAGTATTTT.

The chain recombines TRBV6-5 with TRBJ1-1; TRBD1 agrees at 11 bases. Per the germline V gene, CDR1 is MNHEY and CDR2 is SVGAGI. The CDR3 extends over 14 amino acids. The junction had 5 bases not matched to a gene; V was cut back by 5 bases and J by 6 bases. DNA for the CDR3: TGTGCCAGCAGTGGACAGGGGGCGAGGTCTGAAGCTTTCTTT. It encodes CASSGQGARSEAFF.

The rearrangement links TRBV18 to TRBJ2-4; D perhaps matches TRBD2 (6 bases). Germline loops: CDR1 KGHSH, CDR2 LQKENI. The CDR3 runs 18 residues. V lost 6 bases, J lost 0 bases, and 21 bases lay in between. CDR3 coding DNA: TGTGCCAGCTCGTCCTTCGATGGGGGGACTCTAGCCAAAAACATTCAGTACTTC. It is translated as CASSSFDGGTLAKNIQYF.